These 24 T cell receptor beta chains came from one sample sequenced in a study of blood T cell repertoires in COVID-19. The data were produced by immunoSEQ multiplex PCR, yet TCRdb's version contains in-frame clones alone and is incomplete. The sample lists approximately 390,000 clones; around nine tenths were seen once. Source material: PBMCs or T cells enriched from blood (not recorded which). The receptors stem from a woman aged 45-60 years who had recovered from COVID-19.

The chain couples TRBV14 to TRBJ1-6; D not resolved. The CDR3 sequence is 16 residues long. Germline V gene sequence: CDR1 SGHDN, CDR2 FVKESK. Trimming left V 2 bases short and J 9 bases short, with 17 bases between. CDR3 sequence (DNA): TGTGCCAGCAGCCAATCGGGCCTCGGAGGCGGTTCACCCCTCCACTTT. Translating it yields CASSQSGLGGGSPLHF.

The V gene is TRBV6-1, the J gene TRBJ2-3; D call uncertain. Germline V gene data show CDR1 as MNHNS and CDR2 as SASEGT. There are 12 residues in the CDR3. The ends were cut back, 0 bases at V and 6 bases at J, with 4 bases in the middle. The CDR3 DNA follows: TGTGCCAGCAGTGAAGCGCGGGATACGCAGTATTTT. Its translation is CASSEARDTQYF.

V is TRBV12-3 or TRBV12-4 and J is TRBJ2-7, with D possibly matching TRBD1 (6 bases). This CDR3 is built from 13 residues. V was trimmed by 3 bases and J by 5 bases, leaving 11 bases between them. The CDR3 sequence: CASSFTGSHEQYF. As DNA, the CDR3 is TGTGCCAGCAGTTTTACAGGGTCCCACGAGCAGTACTTC.

The chain couples TRBV10-1 to TRBJ1-2; maybe TRBD1 (6 bases). The CDR3 consists of 18 residues. V lost 4 bases and J 2 bases, leaving 23 bases between the germline ends. Germline loops: CDR1 WNHNN, CDR2 SYGVQD (reference sequence). CDR3 protein: CASSVIQGLPPPNYGYTF. CDR3 bases: TGCGCCAGCAGTGTAATTCAGGGGCTCCCTCCTCCCAACTATGGCTACACCTTC.

The V gene is TRBV6-6, the J gene TRBJ2-7, with TRBD2 identical over 7 bases. The trim removed 5 bases at V and 4 bases at J, leaving 26 bases unmatched. In germline, CDR1 is MNHNY, CDR2 SVGAGI (reference sequence). The CDR3 loop spans 20 amino acids. CDR3 residues: CASSPTLHNSLATILYEQYF. CDR3 nucleotides: TGTGCCAGCAGTCCCACCCTGCACAATTCACTAGCGACCATCCTGTACGAGCAGTACTTC.

V and J are TRBV6-5 and TRBJ2-7; possibly TRBD1 for D (5 bases). This CDR3 has 13 amino acids. Trimming cost V 2 bases and J 6 bases, with 11 bases left between them. The germline CDR1 and CDR2 sequences are MNHEY and SVGAGI. CDR3 residues: CASSYGQGTEQYF. CDR3 nucleotides: TGTGCCAGCAGTTACGGGCAGGGAACCGAGCAGTACTTC.

The J gene is TRBJ2-7, the V gene TRBV5-6, with a tentative D call TRBD1 (5 bases). This CDR3 spans 13 amino acids. V gave up 2 bases and J gave up 7 bases, with 13 bases separating them. Germline V lookup: CDR1 SGHDT, CDR2 YYEEEE. The CDR3 spells CASSFDFRGEQYF. The CDR3 DNA follows: TGTGCCAGCAGCTTTGACTTTAGGGGTGAGCAGTACTTC. The complete variable domain, with remaining parts taken from reference TRBV5-6 and TRBJ2-7, reads DAGVTQSPTHLIKTRGQQVTLRCSPKSGHDTVSWYQQALGQGPQFIFQYYEEEERQRGNFPDRFSGHQFPNYSSELNVNALLLGDSALYLCASSFDFRGEQYFGPGTRLTVT.

This clone was seen more than once but under ten times. The chain carries TRBV30 and TRBJ2-7; D is uncertain. The V end was cut by 5 bases, the J end by 7 bases, with 15 bases between. Looked up from germline, CDR1 is GTSNPN and CDR2 is SVGIG (reference sequence). The CDR3 extends over 12 amino acids. CDR3 bases: TGTGCCTGGTCAACCGCGAACGGGGAGCAGTACTTC. Encoded protein: CAWSTANGEQYF.

About this clone: The same CDR3 arises from other DNA sequences in this sample as well. The CDR3 coding sequence is TGTGCCAGCAGCTTAGAGGGGGGGACTGAAGCTTTCTTT. Residues: CASSLEGGTEAFF. The rearrangement uses TRBV7-9 and TRBJ1-1, with D perhaps TRBD1 (6 bases). The V gene lost 1 base and the J gene lost 5 bases, with 8 bases spanning the gap. The CDR3 totals 13 residues. Germline V gives CDR1 SEHNR, CDR2 FQNEAQ (reference sequence). The whole variable domain, filled in from reference TRBV7-9 and TRBJ1-1, reads DTGVSQNPRHKITKRGQNVTFRCDPISEHNRLYWYRQTLGQGPEFLTYFQNEAQLEKSRLLSDRFSAERPKGSFSTLEIQRTEQGDSAMYLCASSLEGGTEAFFGQGTRLTVV.

The chain is built from TRBV4-1 and TRBJ2-1; 9 bases are a match to TRBD1. The V gene end was trimmed by 4 bases and the J gene end by 4 bases; junction bases not matched to a gene: 17. This CDR3 has 19 amino acids. CDR1 and CDR2 from the germline V gene are MGHRA and YSYEKL. CDR3 residues: CASSPFRQGVSGLYNEQFF. DNA for the CDR3: TGCGCCAGCAGCCCCTTCAGACAGGGGGTATCGGGACTGTACAATGAGCAGTTCTTC.

The chain links TRBV5-1 to TRBJ2-3; maybe TRBD1 (5 bases). V gave up 3 bases and J gave up 3 bases, with 20 bases separating them. Germline V CDR1 and CDR2: SGHRS, YFSETQ. This CDR3 has 17 amino acids. CDR3 in amino acids: CASSSPQGEPWTDTQYF. CDR3 in DNA: TGCGCCAGCAGCTCACCTCAAGGGGAACCGTGGACAGATACGCAGTATTTT.

This chain uses TRBV5-1 with TRBJ2-3; 9 nucleotides line up with TRBD1. The junction had 6 bases not matched to a gene; V was cut back by 4 bases and J by 6 bases. This CDR3 is built from 14 residues. In germline, CDR1 is SGHRS, CDR2 YFSETQ. CDR3 nucleotides: TGCGCCAGCAGCCGGGGACAGGGAGCGGATACGCAGTATTTT. It specifies CASSRGQGADTQYF.

This chain links TRBV10-3 with TRBJ1-1; 7 bases fit TRBD1. J gave up 3 bases and V 0 bases, and 7 bases lay outside the gene matches. CDR3 length equals 16 residues. The V gene's germline CDR1 is ENHRY and CDR2 SYGVKD. The CDR3 spells CAISESRGPSYTEAFF. CDR3 DNA: TGTGCCATCAGTGAGTCGAGGGGGCCCTCTTACACTGAAGCTTTCTTT.

The rearrangement links TRBV9 to TRBJ1-1, with 10 positions matching TRBD1. The CDR3 spans 16 residues. CDR1 SGDLS and CDR2 YYNGEE come from the germline V gene. V lost 3 bases to trimming and J lost 7 bases; unmatched junction nucleotides: 12. Here the CDR3 DNA reads TGTGCCAGCAGCGCGACAGGGGGCGGGCTAGGCATTGAAGCTTTCTTT. It is translated as CASSATGGGLGIEAFF.

This clone was counted a single time. The rearrangement joins TRBV3-1 (or the pseudogene TRBV3-2) to TRBJ1-1; TRBD1 might be the D (5 bases). The germline V gene has CDR1 LGHDT and CDR2 YNNKEL (reference sequence). The CDR3 runs to 13 residues. V was clipped by 1 base and J by 8 bases, with 11 bases between them. This CDR3 is CASSQAKTAEAFF. CDR3 in DNA: TGTGCCAGCAGCCAAGCAAAGACAGCAGAAGCTTTCTTT.

The rearrangement uses TRBV28 and TRBJ1-6, with 8 bases that match TRBD1. CDR1 and CDR2 (germline): MDHEN, SYDVKM. CDR3 length equals 14 residues. Trimming took 7 bases from V and 11 from J; bases not matched to a gene: 10. The CDR3 region has the DNA TGTGCCAGCAAGGTGCAGGGGGCGGGGGCACCCCTCCACTTT. Protein product: CASKVQGAGAPLHF.

V gene TRBV5-6 combines with J gene TRBJ1-1, with 7 positions matching TRBD1. This CDR3 is 14 amino acids long. Germline V gene data show CDR1 as SGHDT and CDR2 as YYEEEE. The trim removed 4 bases at V and 0 bases at J, leaving 3 bases unmatched. The CDR3 DNA follows: TGTGCCAGCAGCGTTGACAGGGTGAACACTGAAGCTTTCTTT. Protein: CASSVDRVNTEAFF.

The rearrangement uses TRBV18 and TRBJ2-7, with TRBD1 identical over 7 bases. The CDR3 is 15 residues long. Unmatched junction bases numbered 12, after V lost 3 bases and J lost 7 bases. Germline CDR1 is KGHSH and CDR2 is LQKENI. In DNA form, the CDR3 reads TGTGCCAGCTCACCCTTCGAAAGGACAGGTTGGGAGCAGTACTTC. Translated, it gives CASSPFERTGWEQYF.

This chain connects TRBV5-5 to TRBJ1-1; no clear D gene. This CDR3 has 13 residues. From germline, CDR1 is SGHKS and CDR2 YYEKEE (reference sequence). The V end lost 5 bases, the J end lost 1 base, and 9 bases lay between the germline ends. The CDR3 sequence: CASSPDSNTEAFF. In DNA form, the CDR3 reads TGTGCCAGCAGTCCGGACTCGAACACTGAAGCTTTCTTT. The full variable domain, in which reference TRBV5-5 and TRBJ1-1 provide the parts outside the CDR3, is DAGVTQSPTHLIKTRGQQVTLRCSPISGHKSVSWYQQVLGQGPQFIFQYYEKEERGRGNFPDRFSARQFPNYSSELNVNALLLGDSALYLCASSPDSNTEAFFGQGTRLTVV.

The V call is TRBV14, the J call TRBJ2-5, with 8 positions matching TRBD2. This CDR3 is built from 16 residues. V trimming: 3 bases; J trimming: 5 bases; junction bases outside the gene matches: 11. CDR1 SGHDN and CDR2 FVKESK come from the germline V gene. The CDR3 region is CASSQPGLGVSETQYF. CDR3 DNA sequence: TGTGCCAGCAGCCAGCCGGGACTAGGAGTGTCCGAGACCCAGTACTTC.

V usage is TRBV7-6 and J usage is TRBJ1-2; D uncertain. Trimming removed 2 bases at V and 3 bases at J, with 22 bases between. The CDR3 runs to 18 residues. In germline, CDR1 is SGHVS, CDR2 FNYEAQ. CDR3 in amino acids: CASSLNAEYGIEDYGYTF. Here the CDR3 DNA reads TGTGCCAGCAGCTTAAATGCGGAGTATGGTATCGAGGACTATGGCTACACCTTC.

This clone was seen a few times. The chain uses TRBV28 and TRBJ1-2; 9 bases align to TRBD1. V dropped 5 bases and J dropped 4; count of bases not matched to a gene: 8. The CDR3 runs 15 residues. Germline CDR1 MDHEN, CDR2 SYDVKM. CDR3 loop: CASSPPQGASYGYTF. The CDR3 DNA reads as TGTGCCAGCAGTCCGCCACAGGGGGCGAGCTATGGCTACACCTTC.

The chain has TRBV7-9 and TRBJ2-7; the match to TRBD1 covers 8 bases. The CDR3 consists of 15 residues. Germline V CDR1 and CDR2: SEHNR, FQNEAQ (reference sequence). The J segment lost 2 bases and the V segment lost 2 bases, leaving 5 bases of the junction unmatched. CDR3 sequence reads: CASSLHRDRPYEQYF. In nucleotides, the CDR3 is TGTGCCAGCAGCTTACACCGGGACAGGCCCTACGAGCAGTACTTC.

This clone has a handful of counts. The chain employs TRBV5-1 and TRBJ1-6, with D perhaps matching TRBD1 (5 bases). CDR1 SGHRS and CDR2 YFSETQ come from the germline V gene. This CDR3 region has 16 residues. With 3 bases removed from V and 9 bases from J, the gap between germline ends came to 19 bases. DNA for the CDR3: TGCGCCAGCAGCTCCCTAGGCAGGGCGGCAGGTTCACCCCTCCACTTT. Translated: CASSSLGRAAGSPLHF.